These 2 T cell receptor beta chains came from one sample sequenced in a study of post-analysis software for immune sequencing data. The study, taken as a whole, reports: Included in a set of roughly 5 TRBV segments more frequent in patients than controls were TRBV5-6, TRBV5-1 and TRBV20-1.

Sequencing libraries made from TCR beta cDNA carried unique molecular identifiers. TCRdb fed the PCR reads into MiXCR, producing one record per CDR3 protein. The sample carries approximately 570,000 distinct CDR3 sequences, about 44% recorded once. What these receptors recognize is not known. The sequencing input was blood. These receptors all stem from a girl aged 5-17 years with multiple sclerosis.

The V gene is TRBV6-5, the J gene TRBJ2-6; D gene uncertain. CDR1 MNHEY and CDR2 SVGAGI come from the germline V gene. V lost 7 bases to trimming and J lost 0 bases, with 10 bases between them. This CDR3 contains 15 residues. The CDR3 here is CASTQEISGANVLTF. The CDR3 DNA follows: TGTGCCAGCACGCAGGAAATCTCTGGGGCCAACGTCCTGACTTTC.

This clonotype showed up just a few times. The chain uses TRBV4-2 and TRBJ2-2, with 8 bases fitting TRBD2. From germline, CDR1 is LGHNA and CDR2 YNFKEQ. With 1 base clipped from V and 7 bases from J, the junction kept 2 bases outside the gene matches. The CDR3 spans 14 residues. In DNA, the CDR3 is TGTGCCAGCAGCCAAGGAGCGGGAGACGGGGAGCTGTTTTTT. Its protein product is CASSQGAGDGELFF.